The rows below give T cell receptor beta chains drawn from one sample of a study of glioma-infiltrating T cells after dendritic cell vaccination. Repertoires were generated with immunoSEQ multiplex PCR, while TCRdb's copy carries only in-frame clones and drops some. The table lists about 87,000 clones, less than 90% of them singletons. Sample: blood, taken after dendritic cell vaccination. The origin of the receptors is a human donor with glioblastoma. The conserved cysteine and the conserved F or W are not part of the CDR3 here. D genes are given only for firm matches.

>TRBD2|TRBJ2-1|TRBV29-1
SGEEVAGPYNEQF
>-|TRBJ2-7|TRBV6-5
ASSSAAGVYEQY
>TRBD1|TRBJ2-2|TRBV11-2
ASSLGQGTGELF
>TRBD2|TRBJ2-3|TRBV7-3
ASSHSGGLSDTQY
>TRBD1|TRBJ1-6|TRBV6-1
ASSEGTGGGGSPLH
>-|TRBJ1-1|TRBV4-1
ASSPRGTQNTEAF
>-|TRBJ2-3|TRBV25-1
ASSENSWGTRDTQY
>-|TRBJ1-1|TRBV7-2
ASSITSQGTEAF
>-|TRBJ1-1|TRBV6-1
ASSDLQNTEAF
>TRBD1|TRBJ2-7|TRBV18
ASSPQPGTGSGEQY
>-|TRBJ1-6|TRBV2
ASSEEGGSYNSPLH
>TRBD2|TRBJ2-3|TRBV14
ASSQDWLAGSTDTQY
>-|TRBJ2-1|TRBV2
ASRRRGDEQF
>TRBD2|TRBJ2-2|TRBV7-2
ASSLSRFSGANTGELF
>-|TRBJ2-2|TRBV5-1
ASSLDGTNTGELF
>TRBD1|TRBJ1-3|TRBV4-2
ASSQTYHRGGSGNTIY
>TRBD1|TRBJ1-2|TRBV27
ASSSPGQGVGYT
>-|TRBJ1-1|TRBV19
ASSPWNTEAF
>-|TRBJ1-2|TRBV5-1
ASSRTTNENYGYT
>-|TRBJ2-7|TRBV7-2
ASSLGVGVAELGEQY
>-|TRBJ1-4|TRBV30
AWSVTGAVNEKLF
>-|TRBJ2-6|TRBV27
ATRGGWAGANVLT
>-|TRBJ1-1|TRBV2
ASSDSMNTEAF
>TRBD1|TRBJ1-2|TRBV7-2
ASSAVPGQGPLSRGYT
>-|TRBJ2-2|TRBV7-3
ASSSRGGANTGELF
>-|TRBJ2-5|TRBV2
ASREPSVYETQY
>-|TRBJ1-6|TRBV14
ASSQENSLYSPLH
>-|TRBJ2-1|TRBV2
ASSEVRSDNEQF
>-|TRBJ2-7|TRBV7-3
ASSLIGDEQY
>TRBD1|TRBJ1-2|TRBV18
ASSGQVSENYGYT
>TRBD1|TRBJ2-4|TRBV7-9
ASSSGQGNKNIQY
>-|TRBJ1-4|TRBV4-1
ASSQDPTNYGGPEKLF
>TRBD2|TRBJ2-3|TRBV14
ASSHRTSGVRDTQY
>-|TRBJ2-6|TRBV15
ATSTGDSGANVLT
>-|TRBJ2-7|TRBV7-2
ASSFPGVTPSEQY
>-|TRBJ1-1|TRBV18
ASSLLRPPNTEAF
>-|TRBJ1-2|TRBV7-3
ASSVDEGSGGYT
>-|TRBJ1-3|TRBV7-6
ASSLGGDSGNTIY
>-|TRBJ2-3|TRBV5-4
ASSLRGTTDTQY
>TRBD2|TRBJ2-1|TRBV7-7
ASSLAVAGGQGEQF
>TRBD1|TRBJ2-7|TRBV5-6
ASSQQGTGKREQY
>-|TRBJ1-1|TRBV9
ASSVGNGRDTEAF
>-|TRBJ2-2|TRBV6-1
ASSDQGFHTGELF
>TRBD1|TRBJ2-7|TRBV19
ASGTGNIEQY
>-|TRBJ1-5|TRBV15
ATSRQGQGNQPQH
>-|TRBJ2-3|TRBV19
ASSIQAGSTDTQY
>-|TRBJ1-5|TRBV7-9
ASSPEADSEEPQH
>-|TRBJ1-5|TRBV7-2
ASSLTSTGTWAQH
>-|TRBJ2-2|TRBV6-6
ASSYSKRGLTGELF
>-|TRBJ2-7|TRBV6-1
ASTELGQLYEQY
>-|TRBJ1-1|TRBV7-3
ASSSNRDTEAF
>-|TRBJ1-2|TRBV2
ASIQGQTGYGYT
>-|TRBJ2-2|TRBV6-5
ASSYSIRGGGELF
>-|TRBJ2-7|TRBV6-1
ASSETPYEQY
>-|TRBJ2-3|TRBV9
ASSVGQGADTQY